The 22 T cell receptor beta chains reported below all come from one sample, sequenced in a study of T cell changes during pregnancy in multiple sclerosis. Sequencing was performed with immunoSEQ multiplex PCR; in TCRdb, only in-frame clones are kept and a portion is missing. The sample carries tens of thousands of clones, roughly 93% recorded once. Sample: peripheral blood, taken in the second trimester of pregnancy. These TCRs come from a female donor with multiple sclerosis, enrolled in a pregnancy study.

The rearrangement uses TRBV18 and TRBJ1-2, with a weak D call TRBD1 (6 bases). Trimming left V 5 bases short and J 4 bases short, with 11 bases between. Looked up from germline, CDR1 is KGHSH and CDR2 is LQKENI. The CDR3 runs 13 residues. This CDR3 is CASSAGVGYGYTF. CDR3 DNA sequence: TGTGCCAGCTCAGCAGGGGTTGGCTATGGCTACACCTTC.

This clone was detected only once. The chain carries TRBV7-2 and TRBJ2-5; 10 bases match TRBD1. Germline values: CDR1 SGHTA, CDR2 FQGNSA. The J segment lost 3 bases and the V segment lost 3 bases, leaving 4 bases of the junction unmatched. CDR3 length: 15 residues. DNA for the CDR3: TGTGCCAGCAGCTTGATGGGGACAGGGGAAGAGACCCAGTACTTC. Protein sequence: CASSLMGTGEETQYF.

This sequence joins TRBV5-8 and TRBJ2-1, with TRBD2 identical over 11 bases. CDR1 is SGHTS and CDR2 is YDEGEE in the germline V gene. V dropped 3 bases and J dropped 8; count of bases not matched to a gene: 7. The CDR3 loop spans 15 amino acids. In DNA, the CDR3 is TGTGCCAGCAGCTGGCTAGCGGGGGGAGTGTATGAGCAGTTCTTC. Amino acid sequence: CASSWLAGGVYEQFF. Drawing the rest from reference TRBV5-8 and TRBJ2-1, the complete variable domain is EAGVTQSPTHLIKTRGQQATLRCSPISGHTSVYWYQQALGLGLQFLLWYDEGEERNRGNFPPRFSGRQFPNYSSELNVNALELEDSALYLCASSWLAGGVYEQFFGPGTRLTVL.

The V gene is TRBV10-2, the J gene TRBJ2-7; 7 bases are shared with TRBD2. V gave up 8 bases and J gave up 2 bases; unmatched junction bases: 6. Germline values: CDR1 WSHSY, CDR2 SAAADI. CDR3 size: 13 residues. This CDR3 reads CASGRGVAYEQYF. The CDR3 nucleotides read TGCGCCAGCGGACGGGGGGTAGCCTACGAGCAGTACTTC.

This chain joins TRBV9 and TRBJ1-2; D ambiguous. The CDR3 loop spans 14 amino acids. The germline V gene encodes CDR1 SGDLS and CDR2 YYNGEE. Trimming left V 0 bases short and J 8 bases short, with 14 bases between. This chain's CDR3 is CASSVASTSSGYTF. In DNA form, the CDR3 reads TGTGCCAGCAGCGTAGCTAGTACCAGTAGCGGCTACACCTTC. The full variable domain, its missing parts supplied by reference TRBV9 and TRBJ1-2, is DSGVTQTPKHLITATGQRVTLRCSPRSGDLSVYWYQQSLDQGLQFLIQYYNGEERAKGNILERFSAQQFPDLHSELNLSSLELGDSALYFCASSVASTSSGYTFGSGTRLTVV.

The chain joins TRBV9 to TRBJ2-3; 9 positions agree with TRBD1. In germline, CDR1 is SGDLS, CDR2 YYNGEE. After removal of 0 bases from V and 2 bases from J, the junction contained 7 bases not matched to a gene. The CDR3 loop spans 17 amino acids. CDR3 sequence reads: CASSVVQRTGDTDTQYF. The CDR3 region has the DNA TGTGCCAGCAGCGTAGTGCAACGGACAGGGGACACAGATACGCAGTATTTT.

The table lists this clone with many counts. This chain connects TRBV30 to TRBJ1-5; 8 bases are a match to TRBD1. Germline-derived CDR1 and CDR2 are GTSNPN and SVGIG (reference sequence). This CDR3 has 17 residues. The junction had 10 bases not matched to a gene; V was cut back by 0 bases and J by 3 bases. The CDR3 sequence: CAWSVPGQGMINQPQHF. The CDR3 region has the DNA TGTGCCTGGAGTGTACCTGGACAGGGAATGATCAATCAGCCCCAGCATTTT.

V usage is TRBV7-3 and J usage is TRBJ2-3, with a possible D match to TRBD2 (6 bases). CDR1 SGHTA and CDR2 FQGTGA come from the germline V gene. V was pared by 5 bases and J by 2 bases, with 14 bases between. There are 15 residues in the CDR3. In nucleotides, the CDR3 is TGTGCCAGCAGCCGTACACGGGGGTTCACAGATACGCAGTATTTT. As protein: CASSRTRGFTDTQYF.

The rearrangement links TRBV6-1 to TRBJ1-6; TRBD1 aligns across 10 bases. The CDR3 length is 15 residues. Per germline, CDR1 MNHNS and CDR2 SASEGT. The trim removed 4 bases at V and 10 bases at J, leaving 7 bases unmatched. The CDR3 sequence is CASSAWTGGNSPLHF. The CDR3 bases are TGTGCCAGCAGTGCGTGGACAGGGGGAAACTCACCCCTCCACTTT.

V is TRBV10-2 and J is TRBJ1-5; a possible D gene is TRBD1 (6 bases). Germline V lookup: CDR1 WSHSY, CDR2 SAAADI. The ends were cut back, 6 bases at V and 5 bases at J, with 17 bases in the middle. The CDR3 is 15 residues long. The chain's CDR3 is CASRATGKVHQPQHF. The CDR3 region has the DNA TGCGCCAGCAGGGCGACAGGAAAGGTGCATCAGCCCCAGCATTTT.

The V gene is TRBV13, the J gene TRBJ2-3, with D maybe TRBD1 (6 bases). Germline CDR1 reads PRHDT; CDR2 reads FYEKMQ (reference sequence). CDR3 length equals 14 residues. The V end lost 5 bases, the J end lost 1 base, and 10 bases lay between the germline ends. CDR3 region: CASSKRTGTDTQYF. The CDR3, as DNA: TGTGCCAGCAGCAAGAGGACAGGCACAGATACGCAGTATTTT.

There are a few counts of this clone. The chain carries TRBV10-1 and TRBJ2-2; 8 bases align to TRBD2. The CDR3 sequence is 14 residues long. Germline CDR1 and CDR2: WNHNN and SYGVQD (reference sequence). J was trimmed by 6 bases and V by 5 bases; bases with no gene match: 5. The CDR3 region is CASSLGGASGELFF. The CDR3 bases are TGCGCCAGCAGTCTCGGGGGGGCCTCCGGGGAGCTGTTTTTT.

The rearrangement uses TRBV9 and TRBJ2-7; TRBD1 matches 7 bases. CDR3 length equals 14 residues. With 3 bases clipped from V and 3 bases from J, the junction kept 6 bases outside the gene matches. The germline gives CDR1 SGDLS, CDR2 YYNGEE. This chain's CDR3 is CASSARGLGYEQYF. CDR3 nucleotide sequence: TGTGCCAGCAGCGCTAGGGGGCTTGGCTACGAGCAGTACTTC. The full variable domain, in which reference TRBV9 and TRBJ2-7 provide the parts outside the CDR3, is DSGVTQTPKHLITATGQRVTLRCSPRSGDLSVYWYQQSLDQGLQFLIQYYNGEERAKGNILERFSAQQFPDLHSELNLSSLELGDSALYFCASSARGLGYEQYFGPGTRLTVT.

The table lists this clone with a few counts. The chain couples TRBV4-3 to TRBJ2-1, with 7 bases that match TRBD1. The CDR3 has 16 amino acids. V lost 4 bases, J lost 7 bases, and 13 bases stayed unmatched. Germline V gene lookup returns CDR1 LGHNA and CDR2 YSLEER. The CDR3 spells CASSRDSLPGGNEQFF. The CDR3 coding sequence is TGCGCCAGCAGCCGGGATAGTTTGCCAGGGGGTAATGAGCAGTTCTTC.

The rearrangement links TRBV6-4 to TRBJ2-3, with 14 nucleotides matching TRBD2. The length of the CDR3 is 17 residues. The J segment lost 1 base and the V segment lost 0 bases, leaving 0 bases of the junction unmatched. Germline assignment: CDR1 MRHNA and CDR2 SNTAGT. In DNA form, the CDR3 reads TGTGCCAGCAGTGACTCGACTAGCGGGGGGGGCACAGATACGCAGTATTTT. As protein: CASSDSTSGGGTDTQYF.

V and J are TRBV19 and TRBJ1-1; possibly TRBD1 for D (5 bases). The CDR3 consists of 15 residues. Germline CDR1 reads LNHDA; CDR2 reads SQIVND (reference sequence). Trimming removed 5 bases at V and 2 bases at J, with 15 bases between. The CDR3 DNA is TGTGCCAGTAGTTGGGGCCCCAGGCCAAACACTGAAGCTTTCTTT. It translates to CASSWGPRPNTEAFF.

This chain connects TRBV7-2 to TRBJ1-5; 10 bases agree with TRBD1. The junction had 9 bases not matched to a gene; V was cut back by 4 bases and J by 0 bases. The CDR3 runs to 18 residues. Germline assignment: CDR1 SGHTA and CDR2 FQGNSA. The CDR3 spells CASSWGTGAAYSNQPQHF. The CDR3 nucleotides are TGTGCCAGCAGCTGGGGGACAGGGGCCGCATATAGCAATCAGCCCCAGCATTTT.

The chain links TRBV4-3 to TRBJ2-3; 7 nucleotides line up with TRBD2. Trimming removed 0 bases from V and 0 bases from J; junction bases left unmatched: 9. CDR3 size: 18 residues. CDR1 is LGHNA, CDR2 YSLEER, per germline. DNA for the CDR3: TGCGCCAGCAGCCAAGATCAGTTTTCCGGGGGGAGCACAGATACGCAGTATTTT. It encodes CASSQDQFSGGSTDTQYF.

This rearrangement joins TRBV2 to TRBJ1-1, with D perhaps TRBD1 (6 bases). The length of the CDR3 is 13 residues. V lost 5 bases to trimming and J lost 2 bases, with 9 bases between them. Looked up from germline, CDR1 is SNHLY and CDR2 is FYNNEI. For the CDR3, the DNA is TGTGCCAGCAGTCGGGGGGCCAACACTGAAGCTTTCTTT. Its translation: CASSRGANTEAFF.

The chain employs TRBV19 and TRBJ2-1; D is perhaps TRBD1 (6 bases). CDR1 LNHDA and CDR2 SQIVND come from the germline V gene (reference sequence). The CDR3 contains 15 residues. Trimming took 3 bases from V and 2 from J, leaving 11 bases between them. The CDR3 nucleotides are TGTGCCAGTAGTATTGAGGGGGTCGCCTACAATGAGCAGTTCTTC. Residues: CASSIEGVAYNEQFF. Full variable domain (remainder filled in from reference TRBV19 and TRBJ2-1): DGGITQSPKYLFRKEGQNVTLSCEQNLNHDAMYWYRQDPGQGLRLIYYSQIVNDFQKGDIAEGYSVSREKKESFPLTVTSAQKNPTAFYLCASSIEGVAYNEQFFGPGTRLTVL.

This chain links TRBV18 with TRBJ1-6; D gene unclear. Germline-derived CDR1 and CDR2 are KGHSH and LQKENI. V was shortened by 2 bases and J by 8 bases, with 16 bases between the two germline ends. This CDR3 contains 16 residues. The CDR3 region is CASSPIPGRGDSPLHF. In DNA form, the CDR3 reads TGTGCCAGCTCACCAATCCCCGGACGGGGTGATTCACCCCTCCACTTT.

The J gene is TRBJ2-5, the V gene TRBV7-3, with D tentatively TRBD2 (5 bases). The CDR3 runs 13 residues. Trimming left V 2 bases short and J 5 bases short, with 9 bases between. Germline CDR1 reads SGHTA; CDR2 reads FQGTGA. DNA for the CDR3: TGTGCCAGCAGCTTAGACTATTCCGAGACCCAGTACTTC. Translated, it gives CASSLDYSETQYF.